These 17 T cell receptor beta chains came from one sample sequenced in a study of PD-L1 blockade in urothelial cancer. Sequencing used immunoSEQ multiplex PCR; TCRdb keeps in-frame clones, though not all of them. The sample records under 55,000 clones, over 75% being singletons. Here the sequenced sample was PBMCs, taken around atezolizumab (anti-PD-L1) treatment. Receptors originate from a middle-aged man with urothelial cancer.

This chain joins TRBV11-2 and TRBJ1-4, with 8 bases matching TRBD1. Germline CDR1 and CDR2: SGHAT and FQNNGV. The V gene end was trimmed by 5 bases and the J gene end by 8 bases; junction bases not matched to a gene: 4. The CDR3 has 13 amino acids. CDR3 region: CASSRDRREKLFF. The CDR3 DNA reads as TGTGCCAGCAGCCGGGACAGGAGGGAAAAACTGTTTTTT.

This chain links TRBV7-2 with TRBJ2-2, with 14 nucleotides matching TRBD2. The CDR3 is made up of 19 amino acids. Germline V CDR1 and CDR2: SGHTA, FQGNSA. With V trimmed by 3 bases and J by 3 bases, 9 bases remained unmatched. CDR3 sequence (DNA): TGTGCCAGCAGCTTTCTTAGGACTAGCGGGAGGAAGGACACCGGGGAGCTGTTTTTT. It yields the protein CASSFLRTSGRKDTGELFF.

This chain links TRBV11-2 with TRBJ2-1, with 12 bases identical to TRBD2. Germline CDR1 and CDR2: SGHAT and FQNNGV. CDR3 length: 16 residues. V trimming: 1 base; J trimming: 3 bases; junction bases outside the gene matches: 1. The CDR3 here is CASSLGTSGNYNEQFF. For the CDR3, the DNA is TGTGCCAGCAGCTTAGGGACTAGCGGGAACTACAATGAGCAGTTCTTC.

CDR3 protein: CASSVGRDTQYF. In nucleotides, the CDR3 is TGTGCCAGCAGCGTAGGTCGAGATACGCAGTATTTT. V and J are TRBV9 and TRBJ2-3; no clear D gene. Between the trimmed V and J ends, which lost 0 bases and 5 bases, there was a span of 4 bases. The CDR3 is 12 residues long. Per germline, CDR1 SGDLS and CDR2 YYNGEE. The whole variable domain, filled in from reference TRBV9 and TRBJ2-3, reads DSGVTQTPKHLITATGQRVTLRCSPRSGDLSVYWYQQSLDQGLQFLIQYYNGEERAKGNILERFSAQQFPDLHSELNLSSLELGDSALYFCASSVGRDTQYFGPGTRLTVL.

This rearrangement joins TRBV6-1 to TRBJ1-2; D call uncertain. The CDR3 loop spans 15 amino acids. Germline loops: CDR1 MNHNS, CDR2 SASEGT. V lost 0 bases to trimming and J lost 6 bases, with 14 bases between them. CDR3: CASSEAGRGRDGYTF. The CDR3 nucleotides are TGTGCCAGCAGTGAAGCAGGCCGGGGAAGGGATGGCTACACCTTC.

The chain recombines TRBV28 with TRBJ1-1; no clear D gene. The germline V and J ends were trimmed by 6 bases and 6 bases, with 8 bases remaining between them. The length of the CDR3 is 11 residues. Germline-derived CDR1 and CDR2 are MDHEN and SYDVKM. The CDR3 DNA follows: TGTGCCAGCAGGAGGAGCTCTGAAGCTTTCTTT. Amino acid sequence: CASRRSSEAFF.

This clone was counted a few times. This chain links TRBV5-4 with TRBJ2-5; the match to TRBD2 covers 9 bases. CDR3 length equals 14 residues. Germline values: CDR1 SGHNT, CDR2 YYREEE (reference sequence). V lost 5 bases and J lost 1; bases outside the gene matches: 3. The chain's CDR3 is CASSASGTQETQYF. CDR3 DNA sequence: TGTGCCAGCAGTGCTAGCGGGACCCAAGAGACCCAGTACTTC.

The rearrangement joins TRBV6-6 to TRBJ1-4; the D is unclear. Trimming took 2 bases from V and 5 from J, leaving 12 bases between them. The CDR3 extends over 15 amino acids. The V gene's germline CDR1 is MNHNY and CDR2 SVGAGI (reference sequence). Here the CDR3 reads CASSYMRPINEKLFF. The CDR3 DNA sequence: TGTGCCAGCAGTTACATGCGGCCGATCAATGAAAAACTGTTTTTT.

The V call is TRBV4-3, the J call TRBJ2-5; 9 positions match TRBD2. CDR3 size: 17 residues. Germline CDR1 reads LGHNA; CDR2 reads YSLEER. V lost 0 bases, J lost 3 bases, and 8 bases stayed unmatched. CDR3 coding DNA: TGCGCCAGCAGCCAAGATTTGACTAGCGGAGAGGAAGAGACCCAGTACTTC. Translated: CASSQDLTSGEEETQYF.

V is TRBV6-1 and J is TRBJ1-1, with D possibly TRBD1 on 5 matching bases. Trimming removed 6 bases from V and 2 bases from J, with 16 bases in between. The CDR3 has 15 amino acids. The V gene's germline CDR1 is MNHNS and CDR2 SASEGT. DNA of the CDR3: TGTGCCAGCAGCCCTCGCGGGACGCTAAACACTGAAGCTTTCTTT. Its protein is CASSPRGTLNTEAFF.

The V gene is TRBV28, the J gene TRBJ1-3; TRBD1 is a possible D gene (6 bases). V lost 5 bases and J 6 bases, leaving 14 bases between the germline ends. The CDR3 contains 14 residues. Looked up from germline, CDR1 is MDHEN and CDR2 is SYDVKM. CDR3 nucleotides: TGTGCCAGCAGTATTCCAGGGGCCCTAAACACCATATATTTT. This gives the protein CASSIPGALNTIYF.

The chain's CDR3 is CASSQTPTGVGEQFF. In DNA form, the CDR3 reads TGCGCCAGCAGCCAAACCCCGACGGGAGTAGGAGAGCAGTTCTTC. The rearrangement joins TRBV4-3 to TRBJ2-1; D may be TRBD2 (6 bases). The CDR3 consists of 15 residues. Germline CDR1 and CDR2: LGHNA and YSLEER. V lost 2 bases and J 10 bases, leaving 18 bases between the germline ends.

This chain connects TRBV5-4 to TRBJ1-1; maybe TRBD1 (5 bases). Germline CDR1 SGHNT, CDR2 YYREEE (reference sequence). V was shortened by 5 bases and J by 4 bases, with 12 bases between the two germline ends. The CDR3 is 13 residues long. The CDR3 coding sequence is TGTGCCAGCAGGGGACCGGGAGGCACTGAAGCTTTCTTT. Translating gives CASRGPGGTEAFF. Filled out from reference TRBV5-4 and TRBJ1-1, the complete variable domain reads ETGVTQSPTHLIKTRGQQVTLRCSSQSGHNTVSWYQQALGQGPQFIFQYYREEENGRGNFPPRFSGLQFPNYSSELNVNALELDDSALYLCASRGPGGTEAFFGQGTRLTVV.

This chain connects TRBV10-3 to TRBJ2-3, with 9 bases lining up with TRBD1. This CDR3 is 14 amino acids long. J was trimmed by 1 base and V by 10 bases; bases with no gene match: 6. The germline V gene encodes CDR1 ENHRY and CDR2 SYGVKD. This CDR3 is CATLDRGGTDTQYF. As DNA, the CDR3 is TGTGCCACCCTGGACAGGGGCGGCACAGATACGCAGTATTTT.

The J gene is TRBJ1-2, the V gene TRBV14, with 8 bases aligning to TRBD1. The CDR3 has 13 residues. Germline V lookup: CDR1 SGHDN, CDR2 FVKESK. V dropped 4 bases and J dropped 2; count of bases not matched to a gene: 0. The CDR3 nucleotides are TGTGCCAGCAGCCGACAGGGGAACTATGGCTACACCTTC. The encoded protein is CASSRQGNYGYTF.

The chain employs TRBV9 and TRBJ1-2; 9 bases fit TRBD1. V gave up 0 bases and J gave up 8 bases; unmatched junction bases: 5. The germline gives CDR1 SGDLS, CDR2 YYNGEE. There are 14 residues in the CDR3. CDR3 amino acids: CASSVGDRDHGYTF. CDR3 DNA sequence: TGTGCCAGCAGCGTAGGGGACAGGGACCACGGCTACACCTTC.

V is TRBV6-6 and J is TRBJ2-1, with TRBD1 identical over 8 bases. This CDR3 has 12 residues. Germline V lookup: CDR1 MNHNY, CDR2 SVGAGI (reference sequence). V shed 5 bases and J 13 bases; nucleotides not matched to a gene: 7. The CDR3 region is CASSDRQGAQFF. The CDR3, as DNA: TGTGCCAGCAGTGACCGCCAGGGGGCACAGTTCTTC.